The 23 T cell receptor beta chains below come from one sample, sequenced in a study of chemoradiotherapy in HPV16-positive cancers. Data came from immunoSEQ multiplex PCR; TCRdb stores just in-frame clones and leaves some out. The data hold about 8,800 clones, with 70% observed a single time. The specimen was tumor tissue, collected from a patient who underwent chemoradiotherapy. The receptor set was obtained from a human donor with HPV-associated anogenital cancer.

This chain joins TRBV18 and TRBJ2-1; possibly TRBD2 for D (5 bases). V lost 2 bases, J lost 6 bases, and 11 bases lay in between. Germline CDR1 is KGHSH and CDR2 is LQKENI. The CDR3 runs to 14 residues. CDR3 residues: CASSPSGPPNEQFF. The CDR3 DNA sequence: TGTGCCAGCTCACCAAGCGGACCGCCCAATGAGCAGTTCTTC.

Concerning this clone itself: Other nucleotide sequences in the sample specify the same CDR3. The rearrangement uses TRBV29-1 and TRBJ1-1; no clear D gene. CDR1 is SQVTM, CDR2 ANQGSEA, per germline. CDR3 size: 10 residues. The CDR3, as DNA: TGCAGTGCCGTAAACACTGAAGCTTTCTTT. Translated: CSAVNTEAFF.

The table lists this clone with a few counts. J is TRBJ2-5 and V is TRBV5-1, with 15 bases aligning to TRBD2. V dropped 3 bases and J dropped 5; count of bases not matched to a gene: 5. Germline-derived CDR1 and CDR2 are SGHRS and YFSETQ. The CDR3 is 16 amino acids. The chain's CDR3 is CASSWTSGGVAETQYF. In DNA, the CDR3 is TGCGCCAGCAGCTGGACTAGCGGGGGGGTTGCTGAGACCCAGTACTTC.

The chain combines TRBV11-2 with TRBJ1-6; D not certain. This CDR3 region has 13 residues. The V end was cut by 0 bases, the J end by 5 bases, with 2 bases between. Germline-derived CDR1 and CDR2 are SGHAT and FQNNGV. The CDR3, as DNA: TGTGCCAGCAGCTTAGAAAATAATTCACCCCTCCACTTT. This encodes CASSLENNSPLHF.

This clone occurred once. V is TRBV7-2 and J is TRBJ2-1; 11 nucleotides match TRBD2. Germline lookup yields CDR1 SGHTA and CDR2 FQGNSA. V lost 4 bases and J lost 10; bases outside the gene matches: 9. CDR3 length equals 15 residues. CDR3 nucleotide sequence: TGTGCCAGCAGCTATAGCGGGGGGGCGTCGAGAGAGCAGTTCTTC. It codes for CASSYSGGASREQFF.

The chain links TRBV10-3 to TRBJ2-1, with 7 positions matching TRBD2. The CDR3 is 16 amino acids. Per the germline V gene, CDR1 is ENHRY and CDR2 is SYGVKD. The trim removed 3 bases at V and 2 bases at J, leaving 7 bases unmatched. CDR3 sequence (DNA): TGTGCCATCAGTGACACTTCTAGCGGCACCTACAATGAGCAGTTCTTC. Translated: CAISDTSSGTYNEQFF.

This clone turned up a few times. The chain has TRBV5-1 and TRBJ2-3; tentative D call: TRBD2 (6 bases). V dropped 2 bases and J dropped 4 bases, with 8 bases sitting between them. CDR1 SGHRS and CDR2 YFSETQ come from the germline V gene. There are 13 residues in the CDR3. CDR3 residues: CASSFGGADTQYF. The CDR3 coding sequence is TGCGCCAGCAGCTTCGGCGGGGCAGATACGCAGTATTTT.

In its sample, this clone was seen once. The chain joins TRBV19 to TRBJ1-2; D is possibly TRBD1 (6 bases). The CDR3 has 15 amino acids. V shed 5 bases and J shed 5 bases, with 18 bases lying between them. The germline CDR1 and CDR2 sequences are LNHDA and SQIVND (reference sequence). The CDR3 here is CASSVYREQSYGYTF. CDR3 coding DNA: TGTGCCAGTAGTGTATACAGGGAGCAGTCTTATGGCTACACCTTC.

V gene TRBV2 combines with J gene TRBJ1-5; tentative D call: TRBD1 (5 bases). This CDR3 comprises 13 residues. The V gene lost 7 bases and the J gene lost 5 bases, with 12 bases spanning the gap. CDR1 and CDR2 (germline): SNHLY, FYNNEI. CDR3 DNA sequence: TGTGCCAGCACTCGACGGGGGGATCAGCCCCAGCATTTT. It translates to CASTRRGDQPQHF.

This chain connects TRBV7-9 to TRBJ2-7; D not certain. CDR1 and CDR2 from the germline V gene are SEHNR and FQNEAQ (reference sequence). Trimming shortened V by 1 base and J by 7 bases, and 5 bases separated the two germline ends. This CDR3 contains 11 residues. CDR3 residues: CASSLDPEQYF. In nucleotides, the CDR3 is TGTGCCAGCAGCTTAGATCCAGAGCAGTACTTC.

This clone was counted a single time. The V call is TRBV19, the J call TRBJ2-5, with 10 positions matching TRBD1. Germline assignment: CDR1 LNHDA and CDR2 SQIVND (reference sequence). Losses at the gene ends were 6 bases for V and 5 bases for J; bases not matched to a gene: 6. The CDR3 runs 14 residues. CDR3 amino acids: CASSRQGARETQYF. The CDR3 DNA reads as TGTGCCAGTAGCCGACAGGGGGCCCGGGAGACCCAGTACTTC.

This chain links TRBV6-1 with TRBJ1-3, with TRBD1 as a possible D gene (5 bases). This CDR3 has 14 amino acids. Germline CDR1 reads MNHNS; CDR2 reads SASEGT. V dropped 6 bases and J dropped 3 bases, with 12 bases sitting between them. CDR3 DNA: TGTGCCAGCAGAGCAGGGTTTGGTGGAAACACCATATATTTT. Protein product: CASRAGFGGNTIYF.

In DNA, the CDR3 is TGTGCCAGCTCACCACGTCAAGGCACCTACGAGCAGTACTTC. As protein: CASSPRQGTYEQYF. V and J are TRBV18 and TRBJ2-7; D call uncertain. The germline CDR1 and CDR2 sequences are KGHSH and LQKENI. V lost 1 base and J lost 2, with 9 bases in between. This CDR3 has 14 residues.

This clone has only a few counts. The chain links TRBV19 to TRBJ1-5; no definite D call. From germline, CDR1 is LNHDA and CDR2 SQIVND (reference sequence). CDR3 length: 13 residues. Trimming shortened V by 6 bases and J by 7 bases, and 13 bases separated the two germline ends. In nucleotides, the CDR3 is TGTGCCAGTAGCCCTGGGGTCCGGCAGCCCCAGCATTTT. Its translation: CASSPGVRQPQHF.

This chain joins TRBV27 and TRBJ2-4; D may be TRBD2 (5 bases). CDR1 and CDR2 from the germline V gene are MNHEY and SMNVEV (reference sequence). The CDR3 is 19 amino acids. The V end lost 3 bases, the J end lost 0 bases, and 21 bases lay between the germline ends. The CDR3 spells CASSFIRVRLTLAKNIQYF. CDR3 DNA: TGTGCCAGCAGTTTCATTCGAGTCCGACTAACTCTAGCCAAAAACATTCAGTACTTC.

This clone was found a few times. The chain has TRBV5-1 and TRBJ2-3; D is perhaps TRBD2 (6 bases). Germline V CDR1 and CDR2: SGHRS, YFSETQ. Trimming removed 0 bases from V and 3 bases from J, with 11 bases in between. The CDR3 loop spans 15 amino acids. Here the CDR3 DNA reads TGCGCCAGCAGCTTGGGGGACTTAAGTACAGATACGCAGTATTTT. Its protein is CASSLGDLSTDTQYF.

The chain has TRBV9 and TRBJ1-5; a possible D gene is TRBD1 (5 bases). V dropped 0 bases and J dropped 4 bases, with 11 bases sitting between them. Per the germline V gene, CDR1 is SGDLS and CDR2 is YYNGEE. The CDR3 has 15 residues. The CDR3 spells CASSVDGTENQPQHF. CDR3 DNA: TGTGCCAGCAGCGTAGATGGGACGGAGAATCAGCCCCAGCATTTT.

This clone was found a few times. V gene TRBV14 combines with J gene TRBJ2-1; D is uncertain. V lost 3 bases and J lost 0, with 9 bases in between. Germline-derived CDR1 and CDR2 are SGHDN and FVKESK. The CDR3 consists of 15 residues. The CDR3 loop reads CASSQAVSSYNEQFF. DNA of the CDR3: TGTGCCAGCAGCCAGGCAGTCTCCTCCTACAATGAGCAGTTCTTC.

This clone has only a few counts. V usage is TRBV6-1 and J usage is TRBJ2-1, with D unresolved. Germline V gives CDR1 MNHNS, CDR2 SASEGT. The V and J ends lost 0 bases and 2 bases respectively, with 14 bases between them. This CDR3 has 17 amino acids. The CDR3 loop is CASSEAFLFGAYNEQFF. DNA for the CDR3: TGTGCCAGCAGTGAAGCCTTCTTGTTCGGCGCCTACAATGAGCAGTTCTTC.

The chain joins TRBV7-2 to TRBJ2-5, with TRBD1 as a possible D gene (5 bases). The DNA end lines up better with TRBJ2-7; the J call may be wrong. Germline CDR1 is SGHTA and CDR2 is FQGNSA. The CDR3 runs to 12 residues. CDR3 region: CASSSGRFEQYF. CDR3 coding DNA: TGTGCCAGCAGCTCAGGGCGGTTCGAGCAGTACTTC.

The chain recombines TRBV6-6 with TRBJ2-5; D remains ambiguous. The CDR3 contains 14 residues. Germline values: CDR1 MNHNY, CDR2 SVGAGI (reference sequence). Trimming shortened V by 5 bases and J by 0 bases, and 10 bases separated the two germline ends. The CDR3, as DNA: TGTGCCAGCAGTGGAATAAACTACCAAGAGACCCAGTACTTC. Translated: CASSGINYQETQYF.

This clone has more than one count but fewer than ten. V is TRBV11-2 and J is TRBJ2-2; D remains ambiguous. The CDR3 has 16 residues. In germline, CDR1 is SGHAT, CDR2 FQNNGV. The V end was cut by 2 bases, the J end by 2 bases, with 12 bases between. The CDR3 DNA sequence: TGTGCCAGCAGCTTATTTGGGCAGGCCAACACCGGGGAGCTGTTTTTT. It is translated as CASSLFGQANTGELFF.

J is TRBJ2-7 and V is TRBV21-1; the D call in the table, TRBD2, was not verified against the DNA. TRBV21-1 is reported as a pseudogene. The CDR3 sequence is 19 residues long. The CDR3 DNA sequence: TGTGCCAGCAGCAAAGGTGGTGGGTTACTAGCGGGAGGAGGCTACGAGCAGTACTTC. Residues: CASSKGGGLLAGGGYEQYF.